One and the same sample provided the 3 T cell receptor beta chains below, sequenced in a study of T cells in localized non-small cell lung cancer. Clones were read by immunoSEQ multiplex PCR, and TCRdb kept only the in-frame ones, dropping some. The table includes more than 1,200 clones, roughly 25% detected once. Sequencing used normal lung tissue next to the tumor, obtained before any cancer treatment. These receptors were obtained from a male donor at least 60 years old with stage I lung adenocarcinoma.

V is TRBV6-8 and J is TRBJ2-1; TRBD1 aligns across 7 bases. Looked up from germline, CDR1 is MNHGY and CDR2 is SAAAGT. This CDR3 contains 13 residues. J lost 3 bases, V lost 4 bases, and 0 bases had no gene match. The CDR3 nucleotides read TGTGCCAGCAGTTGGGACAGCTACAATGAGCAGTTCTTC. The encoded protein is CASSWDSYNEQFF.

This chain connects TRBV11-3 to TRBJ1-3, with a tentative D call TRBD1 (6 bases). V shed 8 bases and J shed 10 bases, with 27 bases lying between them. Germline V gene lookup returns CDR1 SGHNT and CDR2 YENEEA. The CDR3 is 16 amino acids. The CDR3 reads CASEVQVSFPQGTIYF. The CDR3 nucleotides read TGTGCCAGCGAAGTCCAGGTTTCTTTTCCACAGGGAACCATATATTTT.

The chain couples TRBV19 to TRBJ1-5; 7 bases match TRBD1. Germline trimming cut 7 bases from V and 0 bases from J; bases unmatched to any gene: 6. The CDR3 spans 15 residues. Germline CDR1 and CDR2: LNHDA and SQIVND (reference sequence). The CDR3 loop reads CASNLGQDSNQPQHF. The DNA of the CDR3 is TGTGCCAGTAACTTAGGACAGGATAGCAATCAGCCCCAGCATTTT.